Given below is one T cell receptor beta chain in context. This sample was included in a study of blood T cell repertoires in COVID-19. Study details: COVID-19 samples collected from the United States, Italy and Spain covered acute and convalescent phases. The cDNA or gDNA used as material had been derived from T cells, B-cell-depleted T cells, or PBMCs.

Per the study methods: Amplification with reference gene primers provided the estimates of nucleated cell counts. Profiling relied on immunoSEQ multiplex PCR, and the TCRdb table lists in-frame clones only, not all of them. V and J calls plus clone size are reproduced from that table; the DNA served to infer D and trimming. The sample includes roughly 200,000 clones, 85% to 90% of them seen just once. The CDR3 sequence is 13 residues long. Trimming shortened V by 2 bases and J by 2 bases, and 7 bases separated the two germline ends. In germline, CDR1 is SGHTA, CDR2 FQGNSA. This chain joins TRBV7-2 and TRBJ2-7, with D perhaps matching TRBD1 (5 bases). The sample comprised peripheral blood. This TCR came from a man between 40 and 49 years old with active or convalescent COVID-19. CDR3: CASSLSGTYEQYF. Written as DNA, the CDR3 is TGTGCCAGCAGCTTATCAGGGACCTACGAGCAGTACTTC.